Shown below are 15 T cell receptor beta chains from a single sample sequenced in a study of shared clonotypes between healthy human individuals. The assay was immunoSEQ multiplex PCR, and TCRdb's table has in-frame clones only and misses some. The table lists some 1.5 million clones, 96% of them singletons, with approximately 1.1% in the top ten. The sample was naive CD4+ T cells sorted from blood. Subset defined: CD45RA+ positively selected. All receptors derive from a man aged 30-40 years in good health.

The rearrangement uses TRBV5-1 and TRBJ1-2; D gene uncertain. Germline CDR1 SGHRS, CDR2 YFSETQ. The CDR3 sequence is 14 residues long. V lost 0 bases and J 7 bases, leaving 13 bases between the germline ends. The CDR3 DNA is TGCGCCAGCAGCTTGGAGGTGACTCTAGGTGGCTACACCTTC. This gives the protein CASSLEVTLGGYTF.

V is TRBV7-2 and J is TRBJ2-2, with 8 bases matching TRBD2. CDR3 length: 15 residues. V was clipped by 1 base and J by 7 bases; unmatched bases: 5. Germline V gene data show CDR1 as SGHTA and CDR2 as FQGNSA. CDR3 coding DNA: TGTGCCAGCAGCTTAGACCAGCGGGAGCACGGGGAGCTGTTTTTT. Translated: CASSLDQREHGELFF.

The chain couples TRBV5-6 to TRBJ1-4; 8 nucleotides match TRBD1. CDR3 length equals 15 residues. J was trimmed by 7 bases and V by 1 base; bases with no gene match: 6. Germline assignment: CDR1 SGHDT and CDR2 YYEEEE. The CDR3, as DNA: TGTGCCAGCAGCTTGTCGCAGGGGGCGGGTGAAAAACTGTTTTTT. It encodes CASSLSQGAGEKLFF. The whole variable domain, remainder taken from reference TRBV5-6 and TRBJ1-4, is DAGVTQSPTHLIKTRGQQVTLRCSPKSGHDTVSWYQQALGQGPQFIFQYYEEEERQRGNFPDRFSGHQFPNYSSELNVNALLLGDSALYLCASSLSQGAGEKLFFGSGTQLSVL.

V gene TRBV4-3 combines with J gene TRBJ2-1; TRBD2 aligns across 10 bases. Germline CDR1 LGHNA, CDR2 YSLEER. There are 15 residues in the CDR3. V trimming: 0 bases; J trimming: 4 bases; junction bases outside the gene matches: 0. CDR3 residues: CASSQETSGYNEQFF. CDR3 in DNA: TGCGCCAGCAGCCAAGAGACTAGCGGGTACAATGAGCAGTTCTTC.

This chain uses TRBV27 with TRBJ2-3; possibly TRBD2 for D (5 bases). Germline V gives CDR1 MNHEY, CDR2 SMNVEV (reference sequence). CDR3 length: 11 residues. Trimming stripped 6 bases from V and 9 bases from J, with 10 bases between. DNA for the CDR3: TGTGCCAGCAGGGGGTCGGGGACGCAGTATTTT. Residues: CASRGSGTQYF.

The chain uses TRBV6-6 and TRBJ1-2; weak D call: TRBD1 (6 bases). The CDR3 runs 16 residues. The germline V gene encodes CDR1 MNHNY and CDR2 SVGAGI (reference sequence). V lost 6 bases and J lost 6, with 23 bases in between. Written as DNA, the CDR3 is TGTGCCAGCAGCTCAAACCCCACGACAGGAAACCATGGCTACACCTTC. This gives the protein CASSSNPTTGNHGYTF.

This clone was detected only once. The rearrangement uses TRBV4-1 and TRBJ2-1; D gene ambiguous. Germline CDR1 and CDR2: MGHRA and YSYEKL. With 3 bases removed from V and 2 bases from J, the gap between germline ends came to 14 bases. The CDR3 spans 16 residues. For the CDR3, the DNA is TGCGCCAGCAGCCACCCCGGTGATAGGACCTACAATGAGCAGTTCTTC. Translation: CASSHPGDRTYNEQFF.

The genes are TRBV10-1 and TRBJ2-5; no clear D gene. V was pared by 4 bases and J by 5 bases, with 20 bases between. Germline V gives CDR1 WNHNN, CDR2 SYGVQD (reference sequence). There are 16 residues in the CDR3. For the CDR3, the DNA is TGCGCCAGCAGTGCATCCCCCACCTTCCCTGGGGAGACCCAGTACTTC. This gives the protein CASSASPTFPGETQYF.

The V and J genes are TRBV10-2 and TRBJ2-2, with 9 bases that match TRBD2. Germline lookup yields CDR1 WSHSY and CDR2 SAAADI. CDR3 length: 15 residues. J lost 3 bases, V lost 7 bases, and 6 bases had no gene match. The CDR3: CASKGGTSHTGELFF. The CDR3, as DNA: TGCGCCAGCAAAGGGGGGACTAGCCACACCGGGGAGCTGTTTTTT.

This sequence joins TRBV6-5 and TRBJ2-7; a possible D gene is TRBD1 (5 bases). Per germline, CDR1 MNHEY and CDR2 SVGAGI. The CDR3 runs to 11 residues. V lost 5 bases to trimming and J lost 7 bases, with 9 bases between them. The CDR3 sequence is CASSKSGEQYF. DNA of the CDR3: TGTGCCAGCAGTAAGTCAGGGGAGCAGTACTTC.

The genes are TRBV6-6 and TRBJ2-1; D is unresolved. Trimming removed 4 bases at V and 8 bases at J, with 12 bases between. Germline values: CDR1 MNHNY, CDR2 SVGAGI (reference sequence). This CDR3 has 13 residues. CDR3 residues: CASSSPLRDEQFF. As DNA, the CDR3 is TGTGCCAGCAGTTCCCCCCTTAGAGATGAGCAGTTCTTC.

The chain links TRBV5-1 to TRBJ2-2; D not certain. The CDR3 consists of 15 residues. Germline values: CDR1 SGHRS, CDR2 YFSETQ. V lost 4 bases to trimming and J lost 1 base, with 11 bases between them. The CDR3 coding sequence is TGCGCCAGCAGCCCCGGCTCGGGGAACACCGGGGAGCTGTTTTTT. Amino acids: CASSPGSGNTGELFF.

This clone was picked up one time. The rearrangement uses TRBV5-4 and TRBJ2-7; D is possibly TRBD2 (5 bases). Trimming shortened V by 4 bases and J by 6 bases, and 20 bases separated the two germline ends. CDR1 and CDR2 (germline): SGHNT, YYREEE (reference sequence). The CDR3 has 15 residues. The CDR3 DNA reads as TGTGCCAGCAGCGTAGACCGACCCGCGGGCGTCGAGCAGTACTTC. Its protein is CASSVDRPAGVEQYF.

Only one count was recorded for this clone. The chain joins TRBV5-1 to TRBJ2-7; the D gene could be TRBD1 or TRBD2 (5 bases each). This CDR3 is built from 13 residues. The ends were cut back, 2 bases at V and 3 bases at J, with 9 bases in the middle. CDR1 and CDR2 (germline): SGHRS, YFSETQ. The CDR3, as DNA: TGCGCCAGCAGCTTCGGGGCCTACTACGAGCAGTACTTC. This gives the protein CASSFGAYYEQYF.

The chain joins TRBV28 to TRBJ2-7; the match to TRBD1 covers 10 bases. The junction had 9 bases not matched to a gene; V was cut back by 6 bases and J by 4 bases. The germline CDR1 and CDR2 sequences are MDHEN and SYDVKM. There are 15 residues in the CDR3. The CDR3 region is CASSPLTGGIYEQYF. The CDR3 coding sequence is TGTGCCAGCAGCCCACTGACAGGGGGCATATACGAGCAGTACTTC.